These 26 T cell receptor beta chains originate from one sample sequenced in a study of radiation and T cells in renal cell carcinoma. Clones were sequenced by immunoSEQ multiplex PCR, and TCRdb holds only the in-frame ones, with some missing. Seen here are around 16,000 clones, more than 55% observed once, and the top ten hold roughly 9.6%. The treatment here: treatment-naive control, cytoreductive nephrectomy. The specimen comprised tumor tissue, sampled from a patient whose treatment was nephrectomy without radiotherapy. These receptors all come from a man aged 45-60 years with renal cell carcinoma.

The chain links TRBV5-3 to TRBJ2-1; 12 bases are a match to TRBD2. TRBV5-3 is recorded as an ORF, its role being uncertain. There are 16 residues in the CDR3. The ends lost 0 bases at V and 7 bases at J; junction bases unmatched: 5. The chain's CDR3 is CARSLGLAGVSNEQFF. CDR3 in DNA: TGTGCCAGAAGCTTGGGACTAGCGGGAGTCAGTAATGAGCAGTTCTTC.

The sample holds a few counts of this clone. This chain connects TRBV6-5 to TRBJ2-2; D is unresolved. Per the germline V gene, CDR1 is MNHEY and CDR2 is SVGAGI. Trimming took off 6 bases at V and 4 bases at J, with 9 bases between the two ends. The CDR3 extends over 13 amino acids. The CDR3: CASRAGATGELFF. The CDR3, as DNA: TGTGCCAGCAGGGCAGGAGCCACCGGGGAGCTGTTTTTT.

The chain is built from TRBV11-3 and TRBJ1-3, with 9 bases identical to TRBD1. There are 14 residues in the CDR3. The junction had 4 bases not matched to a gene; V was cut back by 5 bases and J by 5 bases. Germline CDR1 SGHNT, CDR2 YENEEA. CDR3 residues: CASSPGTGRNTIYF. Written as DNA, the CDR3 is TGTGCCAGCAGCCCCGGGACAGGGCGAAACACCATATATTTT.

This clone was seen only a few times. The rearrangement links TRBV2 to TRBJ2-2; D may match TRBD1 or TRBD2 (5 bases each). The CDR3 runs to 15 residues. Germline V gives CDR1 SNHLY, CDR2 FYNNEI. Trimming shortened V by 5 bases and J by 1 base, and 11 bases separated the two germline ends. The CDR3 sequence is CASSSGTVNTGELFF. CDR3 DNA: TGTGCCAGCAGTTCCGGGACGGTGAACACCGGGGAGCTGTTTTTT.

The sample holds many counts of this clone. The chain employs TRBV7-2 and TRBJ1-2; no reliable D call. This CDR3 is 15 amino acids long. Trimming took off 3 bases at V and 1 base at J, with 12 bases between the two ends. CDR1 and CDR2 from the germline V gene are SGHTA and FQGNSA. Here the CDR3 reads CASSFGTRGNYGYTF. The CDR3 DNA is TGTGCCAGCAGCTTTGGCACCCGCGGTAACTATGGCTACACCTTC.

DNA of the CDR3: TGTGCCAGCAGCTTAGTCCCAGGCAGTTACTCTGAAGCTTTCTTT. Translating it yields CASSLVPGSYSEAFF. The chain recombines TRBV7-9 with TRBJ1-1; D is undetermined. The V end lost 1 base, the J end lost 6 bases, and 15 bases lay between the germline ends. The CDR3 is 15 residues long. Germline CDR1 and CDR2: SEHNR and FQNEAQ (reference sequence).

This rearrangement joins TRBV9 to TRBJ1-4, with 7 bases identical to TRBD1. There are 14 residues in the CDR3. V lost 3 bases, J lost 5 bases, and 4 bases stayed unmatched. CDR1 and CDR2 from the germline V gene are SGDLS and YYNGEE. Here the CDR3 DNA reads TGTGCCAGCAGCGCACAGGGGCTCAATGAAAAACTGTTTTTT. This sequence encodes CASSAQGLNEKLFF.

This clone was seen a few times. This sequence joins TRBV7-9 and TRBJ1-5; D gene unclear. Germline V gene data show CDR1 as SEHNR and CDR2 as FQNEAQ (reference sequence). The CDR3 is 14 residues long. The V gene lost 2 bases and the J gene lost 4 bases, with 9 bases spanning the gap. The CDR3 sequence: CASSLSASNQPQHF. The CDR3 bases are TGTGCCAGCAGCTTATCGGCGTCAAATCAGCCCCAGCATTTT.

This clone was detected only a few times. The chain uses TRBV7-2 and TRBJ2-3; 11 bases line up with TRBD2. Germline V gene sequence: CDR1 SGHTA, CDR2 FQGNSA. The CDR3 has 15 residues. V gave up 1 base and J gave up 7 bases; unmatched junction bases: 4. CDR3 nucleotide sequence: TGTGCCAGCAGCTTAGAGCTAGCGGGGGGACATACGCAGTATTTT. Amino acid sequence: CASSLELAGGHTQYF.

This clone was found a few times. V is TRBV28 and J is TRBJ1-6, with D unresolved. The CDR3 contains 14 residues. The germline V gene encodes CDR1 MDHEN and CDR2 SYDVKM. Between the trimmed V and J ends, which lost 2 bases and 6 bases, there was a span of 8 bases. CDR3 DNA: TGTGCCAGCAGTTTAGTGGGTGGTAATTCACCCCTCCACTTT. It yields the protein CASSLVGGNSPLHF. The full variable domain, its missing parts supplied by reference TRBV28 and TRBJ1-6, is DVKVTQSSRYLVKRTGEKVFLECVQDMDHENMFWYRQDPGLGLRLIYFSYDVKMKEKGDIPEGYSVSREKKERFSLILESASTNQTSMYLCASSLVGGNSPLHFGNGTRLTVT.

The V gene is TRBV4-1, the J gene TRBJ2-3; 8 positions match TRBD2. This CDR3 comprises 16 residues. Germline loops: CDR1 MGHRA, CDR2 YSYEKL. With V trimmed by 1 base and J by 0 bases, 3 bases remained unmatched. The CDR3 region has the DNA TGCGCCAGCAGCCAAGCACTAGCGGTTAGCACAGATACGCAGTATTTT. It yields the protein CASSQALAVSTDTQYF.

There are a few counts of this clone. The chain is built from TRBV7-7 and TRBJ1-5; D not certain. Germline values: CDR1 SSHAT, CDR2 FNYEAQ (reference sequence). This CDR3 region has 13 residues. Between the trimmed V and J ends, which lost 3 bases and 7 bases, there was a span of 10 bases. In DNA, the CDR3 is TGTGCCAGCAGCTTGGGCCCCGGCCAGCCCCAGCATTTT. Residues: CASSLGPGQPQHF.

This chain connects TRBV10-3 to TRBJ1-4; D is perhaps TRBD1 (6 bases). The V end was cut by 11 bases, the J end by 0 bases, with 10 bases between. Per the germline V gene, CDR1 is ENHRY and CDR2 is SYGVKD. The CDR3 is made up of 13 amino acids. Here the CDR3 reads CASSGATNEKLFF. In nucleotides, the CDR3 is TGTGCCTCTTCAGGGGCAACTAATGAAAAACTGTTTTTT.

This chain links TRBV6-5 with TRBJ1-6, with D perhaps matching TRBD1 (5 bases). The germline V and J ends were trimmed by 2 bases and 7 bases, with 9 bases remaining between them. This CDR3 comprises 14 residues. Germline CDR1 reads MNHEY; CDR2 reads SVGAGI. The CDR3 sequence: CASSYLGGNSPLHF. CDR3 DNA sequence: TGTGCCAGCAGTTACCTGGGGGGGAATTCACCCCTCCACTTT.

V usage is TRBV9 and J usage is TRBJ1-1; D might be TRBD1 (5 bases). The CDR3 has 13 amino acids. V was trimmed by 4 bases and J by 1 base, leaving 8 bases between them. Germline CDR1 SGDLS, CDR2 YYNGEE. The CDR3 DNA reads TGTGCCAGCAGCCCCGGGGGGAACACTGAAGCTTTCTTT. Protein: CASSPGGNTEAFF.

V and J are TRBV14 and TRBJ1-3, with D unclear. Trimming cost V 0 bases and J 0 bases, with 6 bases left between them. Germline assignment: CDR1 SGHDN and CDR2 FVKESK. The CDR3 is made up of 15 amino acids. CDR3 in DNA: TGTGCCAGCAGCCAAGACCGTCTCTCTGGAAACACCATATATTTT. This codes for CASSQDRLSGNTIYF.

V usage is TRBV7-8 and J usage is TRBJ1-2; TRBD1 is a possible D gene (5 bases). This CDR3 spans 16 amino acids. Germline V gene sequence: CDR1 SGHVS, CDR2 FQNEAQ. Trimming shortened V by 4 bases and J by 1 base, and 16 bases separated the two germline ends. The CDR3 DNA is TGTGCCAGCAGCTCCGAAACAGGTGTCTTTAACTATGGCTACACCTTC. Translated: CASSSETGVFNYGYTF. The whole variable domain, remainder taken from reference TRBV7-8 and TRBJ1-2, is GAGVSQSPRYKVAKRGQDVALRCDPISGHVSLFWYQQALGQGPEFLTYFQNEAQLDKSGLPSDRFFAERPEGSVSTLKIQRTQQEDSAVYLCASSSETGVFNYGYTFGSGTRLTVV.

The chain employs TRBV7-8 and TRBJ1-1, with D possibly being TRBD1 (6 bases). Germline CDR1 SGHVS, CDR2 FQNEAQ. This CDR3 comprises 18 residues. V was clipped by 6 bases and J by 0 bases, with 23 bases between them. CDR3 residues: CASSLALTGSQLNTEAFF. The CDR3 coding sequence is TGTGCCAGCAGTCTAGCCTTAACAGGGAGCCAGTTGAACACTGAAGCTTTCTTT.

The V and J genes are TRBV29-1 and TRBJ2-3, with 9 positions matching TRBD1. With V trimmed by 5 bases and J by 2 bases, 8 bases remained unmatched. The CDR3 has 15 residues. Germline values: CDR1 SQVTM, CDR2 ANQGSEA. The CDR3 DNA reads as TGCAGCGTTTTTTTTACAGGGGGCAACACAGATACGCAGTATTTT. Protein sequence: CSVFFTGGNTDTQYF.

This chain connects TRBV7-2 to TRBJ2-1, with D hard to call. Germline loops: CDR1 SGHTA, CDR2 FQGNSA. CDR3 size: 14 residues. Trimming left V 3 bases short and J 8 bases short, with 14 bases between. CDR3 in DNA: TGTGCCAGCAGCTTGACCGGGCTGAGTGATGAGCAGTTCTTC. Protein: CASSLTGLSDEQFF. Full variable domain (remainder filled in from reference TRBV7-2 and TRBJ2-1): GAGVSQSPSNKVTEKGKDVELRCDPISGHTALYWYRQSLGQGLEFLIYFQGNSAPDKSGLPSDRFSAERTGGSVSTLTIQRTQQEDSAVYLCASSLTGLSDEQFFGPGTRLTVL.

In this sample, this clone turned up a few times. The rearrangement links TRBV6-5 to TRBJ2-3; D is ambiguous. Germline V CDR1 and CDR2: MNHEY, SVGAGI. V was pared by 0 bases and J by 8 bases, with 3 bases between. The CDR3 covers 11 residues. CDR3 coding DNA: TGTGCCAGCAGTTACTCTGGTACGCAGTATTTT. Its translation is CASSYSGTQYF.

The chain employs TRBV6-5 and TRBJ1-2; 11 nucleotides agree with TRBD1. J lost 8 bases, V lost 6 bases, and 11 bases had no gene match. There are 15 residues in the CDR3. Germline lookup yields CDR1 MNHEY and CDR2 SVGAGI. The CDR3 DNA sequence: TGTGCCAGCAGCCTCCGGACAGGGGGCGCAGGGGGCTACACCTTC. It encodes CASSLRTGGAGGYTF.

This clone showed up just a few times. The chain recombines TRBV15 with TRBJ1-2, with a weak D call TRBD1 (5 bases). Deletions cut 0 bases from V and 6 bases from J, with 14 bases between. The CDR3 has 15 amino acids. In germline, CDR1 is LNHNV, CDR2 YYDKDF (reference sequence). CDR3 nucleotides: TGTGCCACCAGCAGAGATCGAAGGGGCCGAGATGGCTACACCTTC. Translation: CATSRDRRGRDGYTF.

This chain joins TRBV5-8 and TRBJ1-2; no reliable D call. Trimming left V 3 bases short and J 4 bases short, with 13 bases between. This CDR3 has 14 residues. Germline CDR1 reads SGHTS; CDR2 reads YDEGEE. The CDR3 DNA reads as TGTGCCAGCAGCTCGCAGGTTTTTCCCTATGGCTACACCTTC. It specifies CASSSQVFPYGYTF.

The V call is TRBV5-1, the J call TRBJ2-7; 7 bases line up with TRBD1. Unmatched junction bases numbered 12, after V lost 4 bases and J lost 2 bases. Germline CDR1 and CDR2: SGHRS and YFSETQ. The CDR3 covers 16 residues. CDR3 bases: TGCGCCAGCAGCGGGTCCGGACAGGAGATGGCCTACGAGCAGTACTTC. It specifies CASSGSGQEMAYEQYF.

The chain has TRBV11-3 and TRBJ2-2; D perhaps matches TRBD2 (6 bases). Trimming pared 1 base from V and 5 bases from J, leaving 11 bases between. Germline V gene sequence: CDR1 SGHNT, CDR2 YENEEA. This CDR3 region has 15 residues. The CDR3 DNA reads TGTGCCAGCAGCTTAGCGGGAGTAGGGACCGGGGAGCTGTTTTTT. The encoded protein is CASSLAGVGTGELFF.